This entry describes one TCR beta chain. CDR1 and CDR2 from the germline V gene are MGHRA and YSYEKL. There are 17 residues in the CDR3. Germline trimming cut 5 bases from V and 9 bases from J; bases unmatched to any gene: 19. The data are from a study of memory CD4+ T cells and cytomegalovirus serostatus. About the research overall: Of the healthy Belgian adults, nine or ten were CMV seropositive and approximately 25 seronegative.

The sort gate was single viable CD3+CD4+CD8-CD45RO+ cells for memory CD4+ T cells. Serum IgG to CMV pp150, pp28, p38 and p52 defined serostatus. In the study's own analysis: Out-of-frame sequences were removed, leaving 2,204,828 distinct TCRbeta sequences. The table came from immunoSEQ multiplex PCR; TCRdb's copy has only in-frame clones and leaves some out. For V, J and clone size, that table is used; D and trimming come from the DNA. In the table there are tens of thousands of clones, around 81% of which are singletons. The TCR sequence derives from an adult in good health and CMV-seronegative. Sequenced material: memory CD4+ T cells from blood. This chain links TRBV4-1 with TRBJ2-1, with 7 bases identical to TRBD2. This CDR3 reads CASSDRGGVKGGVEQFF. CDR3 DNA: TGCGCCAGCAGCGATAGGGGAGGGGTCAAGGGCGGTGTTGAGCAGTTCTTC.